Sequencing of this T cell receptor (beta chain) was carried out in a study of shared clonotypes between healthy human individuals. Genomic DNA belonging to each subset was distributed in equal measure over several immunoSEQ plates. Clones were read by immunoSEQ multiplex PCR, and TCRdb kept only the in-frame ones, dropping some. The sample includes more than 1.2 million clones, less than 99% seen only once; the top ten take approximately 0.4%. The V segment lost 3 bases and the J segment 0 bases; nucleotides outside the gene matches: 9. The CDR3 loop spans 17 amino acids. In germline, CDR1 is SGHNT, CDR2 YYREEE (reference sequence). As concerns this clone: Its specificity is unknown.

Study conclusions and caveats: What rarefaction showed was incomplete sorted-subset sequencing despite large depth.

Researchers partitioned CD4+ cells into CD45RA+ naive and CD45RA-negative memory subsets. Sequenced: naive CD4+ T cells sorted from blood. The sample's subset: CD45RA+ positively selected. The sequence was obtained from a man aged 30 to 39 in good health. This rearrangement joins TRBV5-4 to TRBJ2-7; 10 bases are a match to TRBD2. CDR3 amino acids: CASSSRASGSLSYEQYF. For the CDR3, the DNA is TGTGCCAGCAGCTCACGGGCTAGCGGGAGTCTCTCCTACGAGCAGTACTTC.